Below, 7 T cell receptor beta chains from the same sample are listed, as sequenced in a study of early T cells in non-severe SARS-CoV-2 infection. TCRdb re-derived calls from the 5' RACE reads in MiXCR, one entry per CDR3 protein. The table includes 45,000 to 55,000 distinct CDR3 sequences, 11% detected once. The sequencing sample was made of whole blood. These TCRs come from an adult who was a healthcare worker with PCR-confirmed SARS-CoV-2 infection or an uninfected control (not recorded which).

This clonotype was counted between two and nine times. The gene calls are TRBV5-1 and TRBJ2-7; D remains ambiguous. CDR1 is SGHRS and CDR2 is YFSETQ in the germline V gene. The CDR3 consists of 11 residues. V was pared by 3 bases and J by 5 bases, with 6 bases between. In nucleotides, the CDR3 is TGCGCCAGCAGCTCATCCGACGAGCAGTACTTC. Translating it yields CASSSSDEQYF.

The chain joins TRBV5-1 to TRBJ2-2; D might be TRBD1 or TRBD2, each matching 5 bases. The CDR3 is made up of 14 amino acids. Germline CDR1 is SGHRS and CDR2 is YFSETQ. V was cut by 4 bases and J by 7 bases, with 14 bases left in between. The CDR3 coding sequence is TGCGCCAGCAGCGGGGACCACCCCGGCGGGGAGCTGTTTTTT. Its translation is CASSGDHPGGELFF.

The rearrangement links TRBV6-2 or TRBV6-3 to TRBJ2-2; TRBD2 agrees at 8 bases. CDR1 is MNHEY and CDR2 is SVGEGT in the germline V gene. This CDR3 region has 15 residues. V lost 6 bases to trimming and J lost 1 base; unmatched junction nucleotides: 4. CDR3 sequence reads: CASRSSGMNTGELFF. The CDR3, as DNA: TGTGCCAGCAGGAGTAGCGGGATGAACACCGGGGAGCTGTTTTTT.

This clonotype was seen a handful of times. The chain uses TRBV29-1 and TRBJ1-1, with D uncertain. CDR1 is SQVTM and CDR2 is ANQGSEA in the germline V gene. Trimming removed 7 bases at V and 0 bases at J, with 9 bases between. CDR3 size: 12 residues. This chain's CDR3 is CSAGVMNTEAFF. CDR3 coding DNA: TGCAGCGCCGGGGTCATGAACACTGAAGCTTTCTTT.

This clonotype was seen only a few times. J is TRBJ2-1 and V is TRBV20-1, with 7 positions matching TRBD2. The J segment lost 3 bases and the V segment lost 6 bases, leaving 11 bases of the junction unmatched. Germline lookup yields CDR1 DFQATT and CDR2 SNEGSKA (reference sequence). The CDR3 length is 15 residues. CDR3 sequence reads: CSAPPGGSLYNEQFF. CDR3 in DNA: TGCAGTGCACCCCCTGGCGGGAGTCTCTACAATGAGCAGTTCTTC.

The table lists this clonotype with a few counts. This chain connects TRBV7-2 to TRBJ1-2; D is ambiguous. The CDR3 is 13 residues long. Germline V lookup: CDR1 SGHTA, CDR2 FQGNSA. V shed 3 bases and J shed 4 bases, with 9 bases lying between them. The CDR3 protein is CASSFPNLYGYTF. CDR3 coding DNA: TGTGCCAGCAGCTTCCCAAACCTCTATGGCTACACCTTC.

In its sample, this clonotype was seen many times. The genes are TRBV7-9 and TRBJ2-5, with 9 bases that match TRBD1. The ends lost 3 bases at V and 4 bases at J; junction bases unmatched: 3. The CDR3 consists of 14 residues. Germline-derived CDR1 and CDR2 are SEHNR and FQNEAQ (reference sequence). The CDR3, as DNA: TGTGCCAGCAGCTTGACAGGGGGGAGAGAGACCCAGTACTTC. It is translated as CASSLTGGRETQYF.